These T cell receptor beta chains were read from a single sample in a study of blood T cell repertoires in COVID-19. The table came from immunoSEQ multiplex PCR; TCRdb's copy has only in-frame clones and leaves some out. This sample has under 90,000 clones, with over 80% found just once. The source material was peripheral blood. These receptors all stem from a woman of 80 years or more with active or convalescent COVID-19. Both conserved end residues are part of each CDR3. The order of the fields is D gene, J gene, V gene, clone size, CDR3 DNA, CDR3 protein. A D gene is named only where the DNA matches it firmly. Expanded clones are given a class, and other clones once, few, many or no size at all.

- TRBJ2-5 TRBV30 - TGTGCCTGGAGTACAGGGTGGGCCAAGACCCAGTACTTC CAWSTGWAKTQYF
- TRBJ1-2 TRBV5-6 - TGTGCCAGCAGCTTGGGGGCAGGGCGGAGCTATGGCTACACCTTC CASSLGAGRSYGYTF
TRBD2 TRBJ2-1 TRBV10-3 - TGTGCCATCAGTTTTGGGCGGGAGGGGAATGAGCAGTTCTTC CAISFGREGNEQFF
- TRBJ1-1 TRBV28 - TGTGCCAGCAGGCTGGCTCACACTGAAGCTTTCTTT CASRLAHTEAFF
TRBD1 TRBJ1-5 TRBV15 - TGTGCCACCGCCTCCGGGACAGGGCGTAATCAGCCCCAGCATTTT CATASGTGRNQPQHF
TRBD2 TRBJ2-7 TRBV9 - TGTGCCAGCAGCCCGGTAGCGGGGTCCTCCTACGAGCAGTACTTC CASSPVAGSSYEQYF
TRBD1 TRBJ1-2 TRBV24-1 - TGTGCCACCAGTGATTTGGACAGGGTAGACGGCTACACCTTC CATSDLDRVDGYTF
TRBD1 TRBJ1-4 TRBV2 - TGTGCCAGCAGGGAACTGGGGACAGCTGGTGGTAGACTGTTTTTT CASRELGTAGGRLFF
- TRBJ2-4 TRBV5-1 - TGCGCCAGCAGCTTGGGAGACAGTTATCTAGCCAAAAACATTCAGTACTTC CASSLGDSYLAKNIQYF
- TRBJ1-5 TRBV30 - TGTGCCTGGAATCACAATAGCAATCAGCCCCAGCATTTT CAWNHNSNQPQHF
- TRBJ2-3 TRBV27 - TGTGCCAGCAGACGGACTGGCACAGATACGCAGTATTTT CASRRTGTDTQYF
TRBD1 TRBJ2-7 TRBV5-8 few TGTGCCAGCAGCCACTGGGACAGGGTACCCTACGAGCAGTACTTC CASSHWDRVPYEQYF
TRBD1 TRBJ2-1 TRBV14 few TGTGCCAGCAGCGCCCAGACAGGGTTCGGGTGGGTAGATGAGCAGTTCTTC CASSAQTGFGWVDEQFF
- TRBJ2-7 TRBV30 - TGTGCCTGGAGTTCTTCACCAAGGCCGGGTGAGCAGTACTTC CAWSSSPRPGEQYF
- TRBJ1-4 TRBV5-1 - TGCGCCAGCAGCAAGAGCCAGGGTGGTGAAAAACTGTTTTTT CASSKSQGGEKLFF
TRBD1 TRBJ2-3 TRBV5-5 - TGTGCCAGCAGCAGACAGGGCACAGGCACGCAGTATTTT CASSRQGTGTQYF
TRBD1 TRBJ2-7 TRBV4-3 once TGCGCCAGCAGCCAAGAGAGGACAGGTCCTTACGAGCAGTACTTC CASSQERTGPYEQYF
- TRBJ1-5 TRBV7-2 - TGTGCCAGCAGCGTAGGACCGACATCAAATCAGCCCCAGCATTTT CASSVGPTSNQPQHF
- TRBJ1-1 TRBV19 - TGTGCCAGTACCCCGGGGGTCGCTGAAGCTTTCTTT CASTPGVAEAFF
- TRBJ1-2 TRBV5-4 once TGTGCCAGCAGCCCCCCCTCTAACTATGGCTACACCTTC CASSPPSNYGYTF
- TRBJ2-3 TRBV5-4 - TGTGCCAGCAGCCAAACTACCCATAGCACAGATACGCAGTATTTT CASSQTTHSTDTQYF
- TRBJ1-5 TRBV6-5 - TGTGCCAGCAGTTTAGAAGGGGATCAGCCCCAGCATTTT CASSLEGDQPQHF
TRBD1 TRBJ1-1 TRBV4-1 - TGCGCCAGCAGCCATGGAGTATCGGACAGGGGGCAGAGAACTGAAGCTTTCTTT CASSHGVSDRGQRTEAFF
- TRBJ2-1 TRBV28 - TGTGCCAGCACCCAAGGGAGGGACAGGCCTTACAATGAGCAGTTCTTC CASTQGRDRPYNEQFF
- TRBJ2-3 TRBV5-4 once TGTGCCAGCAGACATCAGGGAGGTGCAGATACGCAGTATTTT CASRHQGGADTQYF
- TRBJ2-1 TRBV18 once TGTGCCAGCTCACCACAAAACAGGGTGGTAGGCAATGAGCAGTTCTTC CASSPQNRVVGNEQFF
- TRBJ2-1 TRBV7-9 - TGTGCCAGCAGCCTAGAGCAGTTCTTC CASSLEQFF
- TRBJ1-1 TRBV9 few TGTGCCAGCAGCCCGTCAGTCGCTCAGAACACTGAAGCTTTCTTT CASSPSVAQNTEAFF
- TRBJ1-5 TRBV28 once TGTGCCAGCAGTTTCTCAGGGATGGCTCAGCCCCAGCATTTT CASSFSGMAQPQHF
TRBD1 TRBJ2-5 TRBV28 - TGTGCCAGCAGGACAGGGGAAAAGACCCAGTACTTC CASRTGEKTQYF
TRBD2 TRBJ2-5 TRBV6-5 - TGTGCCAGTCAGCGGGGGCCCCAAGAGACCCAGTACTTC CASQRGPQETQYF
TRBD2 TRBJ2-1 TRBV18 - TGTGCCAGCTCTCCCGGGACTAGCGGTGAGCAGTTCTTC CASSPGTSGEQFF
- TRBJ1-1 TRBV7-2 - TGTGCCAGCCAATACAGAGGGGGTTTGAACACTGAAGCTTTCTTT CASQYRGGLNTEAFF
TRBD1 TRBJ1-2 TRBV6-1 - TGTGCCAGCAGTGAACCGGGACAGGGGGCGTTTTTGGGCTACACCTTC CASSEPGQGAFLGYTF
TRBD1 TRBJ1-4 TRBV5-4 once TGTGCCAGCAGCCCAACCGGGACAGGGTATGAAAAACTGTTTTTT CASSPTGTGYEKLFF
- TRBJ2-7 TRBV5-4 - TGTGCCAGCAGCTTGAATTTAGGGGGTGGTGAGCAGTACTTC CASSLNLGGGEQYF
TRBD2 TRBJ2-3 TRBV15 - TGTGCCACCAGCGGTTGGCGGGGGTCTAGCACAGATACGCAGTATTTT CATSGWRGSSTDTQYF
TRBD1 TRBJ1-2 TRBV2 - TGTGCCAGCAGGTCAGGGGGCGGAGATGGCTACACCTTC CASRSGGGDGYTF
- TRBJ2-3 TRBV7-9 - TGTGCCAGCAGCCACACGATGAGCGCAAGCACAGATACGCAGTATTTT CASSHTMSASTDTQYF
TRBD2 TRBJ2-7 TRBV19 - TGTGCCAGTAGTATAAAGGGACTAGCGGGCGCCTCCTCGTACGAGCAGTACTTC CASSIKGLAGASSYEQYF
TRBD1 TRBJ1-4 TRBV6-5 - TGTGCCAGCAGGGGACAGGGTAGGAAACTGTTTTTT CASRGQGRKLFF
- TRBJ2-3 TRBV28 - TGTGCCAGCAGTTTGCGGGTCGGCACAGATACGCAGTATTTT CASSLRVGTDTQYF
- TRBJ1-1 TRBV5-1 few TGCGCCAGCAGCTTGGACACCAACACTGAAGCTTTCTTT CASSLDTNTEAFF
TRBD1 TRBJ1-4 TRBV2 once TGTGCCAGCGGAGGACAGGGCAAAGAAAAACTGTTTTTT CASGGQGKEKLFF
TRBD2 TRBJ2-1 TRBV12-3/TRBV12-4 - TGTGCCAGCACGGGGGGAAATGAGCAGTTCTTC CASTGGNEQFF
- TRBJ2-7 TRBV28 - TGTGCCAGCAGTTTAATCCGCAGGGGGACTTACGAGCAGTACTTC CASSLIRRGTYEQYF
- TRBJ2-7 TRBV19 - TGTGCCAGTAGTATCACGGGGTCTTCCTACGAGCAGTACTTC CASSITGSSYEQYF
- TRBJ1-2 TRBV7-2 - TGTGCCAGCAGCTTGACCGCTCAGTGGGAGGGGGGCTACACCTTC CASSLTAQWEGGYTF
TRBD2 TRBJ2-3 TRBV5-5 - TGTGCCAGCAGCTTAACTGGACTAGCGAGGAGCACAGATACGCAGTATTTT CASSLTGLARSTDTQYF
TRBD1 TRBJ2-7 TRBV27 - TGTGCCAGCAGTTTAGGACAGGGGCCCCACTACGAGCAGTACTTC CASSLGQGPHYEQYF
- TRBJ2-2 TRBV29-1 - TGCAGCGTTGAGCCCACAGGGAACACCGGGGAGCTGTTTTTT CSVEPTGNTGELFF
TRBD1 TRBJ1-2 TRBV5-1 - TGCGCCAGCAGCTCGACAGGGACCTATGGCTACACCTTC CASSSTGTYGYTF
- TRBJ2-1 TRBV7-9 - TGTGCCAGCAGCTTAGGCGGTAGAATAAAACCTGAGCAGTTCTTC CASSLGGRIKPEQFF
TRBD2 TRBJ2-5 TRBV5-1 - TGCGCCAGCAGAATTCTAGCGGGGGGTCAAGAGACCCAGTACTTC CASRILAGGQETQYF
TRBD1 TRBJ1-4 TRBV14 few TGTGCCAGCAGCGTATGGACAGGGGCTAATGAAAAACTGTTTTTT CASSVWTGANEKLFF